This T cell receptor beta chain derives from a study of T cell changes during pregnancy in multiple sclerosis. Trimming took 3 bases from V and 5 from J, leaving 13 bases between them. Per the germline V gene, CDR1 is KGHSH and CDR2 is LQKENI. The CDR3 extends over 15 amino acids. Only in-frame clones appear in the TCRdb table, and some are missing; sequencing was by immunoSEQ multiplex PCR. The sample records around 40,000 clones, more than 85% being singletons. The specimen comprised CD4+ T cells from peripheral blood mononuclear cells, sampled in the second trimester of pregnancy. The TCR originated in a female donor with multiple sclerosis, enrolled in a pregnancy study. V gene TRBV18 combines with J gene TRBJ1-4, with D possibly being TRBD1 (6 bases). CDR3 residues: CASSPPSQGNEKLFF. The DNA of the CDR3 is TGTGCCAGCTCACCCCCTTCTCAGGGGAATGAAAAACTGTTTTTT.